The present T cell receptor (beta chain) was sequenced within a study of blood T cell repertoires in COVID-19. Source study methods: It was from reference gene primer amplification that nucleated cell counts were estimated. Some clones are missing from TCRdb's copy, which holds only in-frame ones; the method was immunoSEQ multiplex PCR. Clone size and the V and J calls come from that table; the DNA yielded D and trimming. The sample comprises fewer than 300,000 clones, under 90% of which are singletons, and roughly 3% rests with the top ten. This clone was seen a few times. With 5 bases clipped from V and 2 bases from J, the junction kept 7 bases outside the gene matches. The CDR3 loop spans 15 amino acids. The germline V gene encodes CDR1 SQVTM and CDR2 ANQGSEA.

The chain combines TRBV29-1 with TRBJ2-1; TRBD1 aligns across 9 bases. What was sequenced was peripheral blood. The sequence was obtained from a woman aged 18-29 years with acute or convalescent COVID-19. CDR3 sequence (DNA): TGCAGCGTTACCACAGGGGGCGCGCCCTACAATGAGCAGTTCTTC. Encoded protein: CSVTTGGAPYNEQFF.